The sequence of this T cell receptor beta chain was determined in a study of metastatic and nonmetastatic thyroid tumors. TCRdb re-analyzed the PCR reads through MiXCR. The sample comprises some 12,000 clones, 9% to 15% of which are singletons, and roughly 12% rests with the top ten. Patients were all untreated before their thyroid surgery. The CDR3 is made up of 14 amino acids. The germline V gene encodes CDR1 KGHDR and CDR2 SFDVKD. Trimming removed 4 bases from V and 1 base from J, with 9 bases in between. The receptor was isolated from a female donor with papillary thyroid cancer or a benign thyroid nodule (not recorded which). Some clones in this sample may be carry-over from other donors' samples. The chain employs TRBV24-1 and TRBJ1-2, with a possible D match to TRBD1 (6 bases). Sample: blood. This CDR3 is CATSERQDNYGYTF. Here the CDR3 DNA reads TGTGCCACCAGTGAAAGACAGGATAACTATGGCTACACCTTC.